This TCR beta chain came from a study of blood T cells in healthy people across ages. Study in general: Per every two T cells, about one barcoded beta molecule was captured by template switching. The study, taken as a whole, reports: Higher diversity, along with more naive CD4+ cells, distinguished long-lived donors from aged donors. In older individuals, TCR beta diversity per million T cells was lower, falling roughly linearly with age.

V lost 1 base, J lost 4 bases, and 13 bases lay in between. CDR1 is LNHDA and CDR2 is SQIVND in the germline V gene (reference sequence). The CDR3 sequence is 15 residues long. This clonotype appeared once. As yet, its antigen is unknown. Next came a second PCR, run for roughly 6 to 11 cycles, which used a sample-barcoded 5' primer along with a J-beta primer mix. Each of the cDNA molecules was tagged by a template-switch adaptor with 12 random nucleotides. TCRdb reprocessed the 5' RACE reads via MiXCR and lists one record per CDR3 protein. The sample has 1.8 million or so distinct CDR3 sequences, 30% to 40% seen once.

The chain couples TRBV19 to TRBJ1-2; D remains unclear. The sequencing input was blood. This sequence originates from a human donor in good health. Here the CDR3 reads CASSIAIQNSYGYTF. The DNA of the CDR3 is TGTGCCAGTAGTATAGCGATACAGAACTCCTATGGCTACACCTTC.